The 19 T cell receptor beta chains presented below share a single source sample, sequenced in a study of blood T cell repertoires in COVID-19. Clones were read by immunoSEQ multiplex PCR, and TCRdb kept only the in-frame ones, dropping some. The sample lists about 170,000 clones, 85% seen once, with under 4% in the top ten. The sequenced material came from peripheral blood. These receptor sequences come from a human donor with acute or convalescent COVID-19. The donor label of this sample is uncertain.

The chain recombines TRBV2 with TRBJ2-7; D perhaps matches TRBD2 (6 bases). The CDR3 extends over 14 amino acids. Per the germline V gene, CDR1 is SNHLY and CDR2 is FYNNEI. V lost 7 bases to trimming and J lost 1 base, with 14 bases between them. CDR3 sequence reads: CASKRRDSSYEQYF. The CDR3 bases are TGTGCCAGCAAACGCCGGGACTCGTCCTACGAGCAGTACTTC.

The chain joins TRBV19 to TRBJ2-6; a weak D match, TRBD2 (6 bases). CDR3 length equals 16 residues. Germline-derived CDR1 and CDR2 are LNHDA and SQIVND (reference sequence). Trimming removed 7 bases from V and 1 base from J, with 14 bases in between. The CDR3 loop is CASNTWRGSGANVLTF. Written as DNA, the CDR3 is TGTGCCAGTAACACCTGGAGGGGATCTGGGGCCAACGTCCTGACTTTC.

The rearrangement links TRBV29-1 to TRBJ1-2, with D possibly matching TRBD1 (5 bases). The CDR3 is 13 residues long. With 6 bases removed from V and 4 bases from J, the gap between germline ends came to 15 bases. Germline assignment: CDR1 SQVTM and CDR2 ANQGSEA. The CDR3 DNA sequence: TGCAGCGTGACCCCTCAGGGCTTCTATGGCTACACCTTC. It encodes CSVTPQGFYGYTF.

This clone was found a few times. The J gene is TRBJ2-2, the V gene TRBV19; 10 positions match TRBD2. Germline V gene data show CDR1 as LNHDA and CDR2 as SQIVND (reference sequence). The CDR3 spans 14 residues. After removal of 3 bases from V and 8 bases from J, the junction contained 3 bases not matched to a gene. CDR3 in DNA: TGTGCCAGTAGTATGCTAGCGGGGGAAGGGGAGCTGTTTTTT. Its protein is CASSMLAGEGELFF.

This clone appeared a single time. The rearrangement links TRBV5-6 to TRBJ1-1; 7 bases line up with TRBD1. The V and J ends lost 5 bases and 3 bases, in that order; junction bases with no gene match: 7. From germline, CDR1 is SGHDT and CDR2 YYEEEE. The CDR3 is 14 amino acids. CDR3: CASRRGQMDTEAFF. The CDR3 bases are TGTGCCAGCAGGAGGGGACAGATGGACACTGAAGCTTTCTTT.

The genes are TRBV18 and TRBJ2-2; 7 bases are shared with TRBD1. Germline V gene data show CDR1 as KGHSH and CDR2 as LQKENI. The V segment lost 6 bases and the J segment 4 bases; nucleotides outside the gene matches: 8. The CDR3 loop spans 15 amino acids. CDR3 sequence: CASSSWTGPTGELFF. CDR3 DNA: TGTGCCAGCTCCAGCTGGACAGGTCCCACCGGGGAGCTGTTTTTT.

The chain links TRBV3-1 (or the pseudogene TRBV3-2) to TRBJ1-2; unclear D gene. Trimming pared 7 bases from V and 8 bases from J, leaving 20 bases between. CDR1 is LGHDT and CDR2 is YNNKEL in the germline V gene (reference sequence). The CDR3 is 14 amino acids. The CDR3 DNA reads as TGTGCCAGCAAGCCCCCGACTCTCCTAGGCGGCTACACCTTC. It translates to CASKPPTLLGGYTF.

The DNA of the CDR3 is TGTGCCAGCAGTGAAGGAGGGCTGTATAATTCACCCCTCCACTTT. This translates into CASSEGGLYNSPLHF. The rearrangement links TRBV25-1 to TRBJ1-6, with no clear D. Trimming pared 2 bases from V and 4 bases from J, leaving 9 bases between. Germline loops: CDR1 MGHDK, CDR2 SYGVNS. The length of the CDR3 is 15 residues. Drawing the rest from reference TRBV25-1 and TRBJ1-6, the complete variable domain is EADIYQTPRYLVIGTGKKITLECSQTMGHDKMYWYQQDPGMELHLIHYSYGVNSTEKGDLSSESTVSRIRTEHFPLTLESARPSHTSQYLCASSEGGLYNSPLHFGNGTRLTVT.

This chain links TRBV7-8 with TRBJ1-4; D is possibly TRBD1 (6 bases). Trimming took 6 bases from V and 3 from J, leaving 11 bases between them. Germline V CDR1 and CDR2: SGHVS, FQNEAQ. The CDR3 length is 14 residues. DNA of the CDR3: TGTGCCAGCAGTTCTTACAGGGCTAATGAAAAACTGTTTTTT. It translates to CASSSYRANEKLFF.

This clone was recorded many times. The chain recombines TRBV11-2 with TRBJ2-2; 7 bases match TRBD2. There are 15 residues in the CDR3. From germline, CDR1 is SGHAT and CDR2 FQNNGV. V dropped 5 bases and J dropped 0; count of bases not matched to a gene: 3. The CDR3 DNA is TGTGCCAGCAGCCCAGGACTAGCGAACACCGGGGAGCTGTTTTTT. Amino acid sequence: CASSPGLANTGELFF. Filled out from reference TRBV11-2 and TRBJ2-2, the complete variable domain reads EAGVAQSPRYKIIEKRQSVAFWCNPISGHATLYWYQQILGQGPKLLIQFQNNGVVDDSQLPKDRFSAERLKGVDSTLKIQPAKLEDSAVYLCASSPGLANTGELFFGEGSRLTVL.

Here the CDR3 reads CASTLPQGTVSEQYF. The DNA for the CDR3 is TGTGCCAGCACTCTACCGCAGGGGACGGTAAGCGAGCAGTACTTC. The rearrangement uses TRBV28 and TRBJ2-7, with D perhaps TRBD1 (6 bases). This CDR3 is built from 15 residues. From germline, CDR1 is MDHEN and CDR2 SYDVKM. V lost 7 bases to trimming and J lost 6 bases, with 22 bases between them.

This clone was picked up one time. The chain has TRBV5-8 and TRBJ2-7, with 8 nucleotides matching TRBD1. The V gene end was trimmed by 7 bases and the J gene end by 3 bases; junction bases not matched to a gene: 9. Germline V gene data show CDR1 as SGHTS and CDR2 as YDEGEE. The CDR3 consists of 14 residues. The CDR3 region is CASSLSGQVYEQYF. CDR3 coding DNA: TGTGCCAGCTCGCTTTCGGGACAGGTCTACGAGCAGTACTTC.

The chain employs TRBV9 and TRBJ2-5; 9 bases align to TRBD1. The CDR3 runs to 20 residues. In germline, CDR1 is SGDLS, CDR2 YYNGEE. Germline trimming cut 2 bases from V and 0 bases from J; bases unmatched to any gene: 17. For the CDR3, the DNA is TGTGCCAGCAGCGTCACACCCTTTAACGGACAGGGGACGTACCAAGAGACCCAGTACTTC. Translation gives CASSVTPFNGQGTYQETQYF.

This chain joins TRBV5-1 and TRBJ2-7; perhaps TRBD2 as D (7 bases). Trimming removed 0 bases from V and 4 bases from J, with 14 bases in between. The CDR3 runs 15 residues. The germline V gene has CDR1 SGHRS and CDR2 YFSETQ. CDR3 DNA: TGCGCCAGCAGCTTGGGCCGGGGGGCGATTTACGAGCAGTACTTC. Its translation: CASSLGRGAIYEQYF.

J is TRBJ2-4 and V is TRBV5-1; 10 nucleotides match TRBD1. This CDR3 is 18 amino acids long. Losses at the gene ends were 0 bases for V and 2 bases for J; bases not matched to a gene: 8. Germline CDR1 reads SGHRS; CDR2 reads YFSETQ. CDR3 DNA: TGCGCCAGCAGCTTGGATGGACAGGGGGTTCGAACCAAAAACATTCAGTACTTC. Protein product: CASSLDGQGVRTKNIQYF.

The gene calls are TRBV14 and TRBJ1-6; D gene unclear. This CDR3 comprises 14 residues. Germline CDR1 SGHDN, CDR2 FVKESK. Trimming removed 1 base from V and 5 bases from J, with 6 bases in between. CDR3 sequence reads: CASSQVTDNSPLHF. CDR3 sequence (DNA): TGTGCCAGCAGCCAAGTCACAGATAATTCACCCCTCCACTTT.

This clone occurred a few times. The J gene is TRBJ2-1, the V gene TRBV7-8; 7 nucleotides align to TRBD1. The CDR3 totals 14 residues. The V gene end was trimmed by 6 bases and the J gene end by 6 bases; junction bases not matched to a gene: 8. Per germline, CDR1 SGHVS and CDR2 FQNEAQ. In DNA form, the CDR3 reads TGTGCCAGCAGACCACCGGGACAGCCCAATGAGCAGTTCTTC. It translates to CASRPPGQPNEQFF.

V usage is TRBV12-5 and J usage is TRBJ1-1, with D maybe TRBD1 (6 bases). The CDR3 consists of 14 residues. Germline CDR1 is LGHNT and CDR2 is FRNRAP. Trimming took off 5 bases at V and 2 bases at J, with 12 bases between the two ends. CDR3 DNA sequence: TGTGCTAGTGGTACTCAGGGGCTCAACACTGAAGCTTTCTTT. It yields the protein CASGTQGLNTEAFF.

The J gene is TRBJ2-1, the V gene TRBV5-1, with D perhaps TRBD1 (5 bases). The CDR3 is 14 residues long. Trimming stripped 1 base from V and 8 bases from J, with 13 bases between. The germline CDR1 and CDR2 sequences are SGHRS and YFSETQ. This chain's CDR3 is CASSLWRTRDEQFF. The CDR3 bases are TGCGCCAGCAGCTTGTGGCGGACCAGGGATGAGCAGTTCTTC. Together with reference TRBV5-1 and TRBJ2-1, the CDR3 gives the full variable domain: KAGVTQTPRYLIKTRGQQVTLSCSPISGHRSVSWYQQTPGQGLQFLFEYFSETQRNKGNFPGRFSGRQFSNSRSEMNVSTLELGDSALYLCASSLWRTRDEQFFGPGTRLTVL.